The rows below give T cell receptor beta chains drawn from one sample of a study of blood T cell repertoires in COVID-19. TCRdb keeps only in-frame clones here, not all; method: immunoSEQ multiplex PCR. The sample gives some 230,000 clones, roughly 83% of which show up once; approximately 1.3% is in the top ten. Sequencing input: PBMCs or T cells enriched from blood (not recorded which). The receptors shown here come from a woman in her 40s with acute COVID-19. Both conserved end residues are part of each CDR3. D genes are given only for firm matches. Part of the rows lack a size; the others show once, few, many or a class for expanded clones.

v_gene: TRBV28
j_gene: TRBJ2-5
d_gene: TRBD1
abundance: -
CDR3nt: TGTGCCAGCAGCCAACGGGACAGGGGTGAGACCCAGTACTTC
CDR3aa: CASSQRDRGETQYF

v_gene: TRBV6-5
j_gene: TRBJ1-2
d_gene: -
abundance: once
CDR3nt: TGTGCCAGCAGAGCCGACGGAGACTATGGCTACACCTTC
CDR3aa: CASRADGDYGYTF

v_gene: TRBV3-1/TRBV3-2
j_gene: TRBJ2-1
d_gene: TRBD1
abundance: -
CDR3nt: TGTGCCAGCAGCCAAGATAGACAGGGGCCGGAGTATGAGCAGTTCTTC
CDR3aa: CASSQDRQGPEYEQFF

v_gene: TRBV24-1
j_gene: TRBJ2-7
d_gene: TRBD2
abundance: -
CDR3nt: TGTGCCACCAGTGATTCCCGGGGAGGGGCTTACGAGCAGTACTTC
CDR3aa: CATSDSRGGAYEQYF

v_gene: TRBV29-1
j_gene: TRBJ2-3
d_gene: TRBD1
abundance: -
CDR3nt: TGCAGCGCTGGAGGTAGTAGGAAGGGGGCAACAGATACGCAGTATTTT
CDR3aa: CSAGGSRKGATDTQYF

v_gene: TRBV27
j_gene: TRBJ1-4
d_gene: TRBD1
abundance: -
CDR3nt: TGTGCCAGCAGTTCCACAGGGGAGGCGGAAACTAATGAAAAACTGTTTTTT
CDR3aa: CASSSTGEAETNEKLFF

v_gene: TRBV18
j_gene: TRBJ2-3
d_gene: TRBD2
abundance: -
CDR3nt: TGTGCCAGCTCACAAGAGCGGGAGTGGGGCACAGATACGCAGTATTTT
CDR3aa: CASSQEREWGTDTQYF

v_gene: TRBV5-6
j_gene: TRBJ1-4
d_gene: TRBD1
abundance: -
CDR3nt: TGTGCCAGCAGTTGGGGACAGACGGAGGAAAAACTGTTTTTT
CDR3aa: CASSWGQTEEKLFF

v_gene: TRBV11-2
j_gene: TRBJ1-1
d_gene: -
abundance: -
CDR3nt: TGTGCCAGCAGCTTAGTGGCGACCGGGACTGAAGCTTTCTTT
CDR3aa: CASSLVATGTEAFF

v_gene: TRBV5-1
j_gene: TRBJ1-6
d_gene: -
abundance: -
CDR3nt: TGCGCCAGCAGCCCCGGACAGAGCGAGTCACCCCTCCACTTT
CDR3aa: CASSPGQSESPLHF

v_gene: TRBV9
j_gene: TRBJ1-3
d_gene: TRBD1
abundance: -
CDR3nt: TGTGCCAGCAGCTCCCAGGGGGCGCCGATCTCTGGAAACACCATATATTTT
CDR3aa: CASSSQGAPISGNTIYF

v_gene: TRBV7-9
j_gene: TRBJ1-3
d_gene: -
abundance: -
CDR3nt: TGTGCCAGCAGCTTAACGACTAGCTCTGGAAACACCATATATTTT
CDR3aa: CASSLTTSSGNTIYF

v_gene: TRBV19
j_gene: TRBJ2-7
d_gene: -
abundance: once
CDR3nt: TGTGCCAGTAGTATCGGTGGAGCGGGTGACGAGCAGTACTTC
CDR3aa: CASSIGGAGDEQYF

v_gene: TRBV7-9
j_gene: TRBJ2-5
d_gene: -
abundance: -
CDR3nt: TGTGCCAGCAGCCTGGGCCCCGGCGGGGAGACCCAGTACTTC
CDR3aa: CASSLGPGGETQYF

v_gene: TRBV19
j_gene: TRBJ1-2
d_gene: TRBD1
abundance: few
CDR3nt: TGTGCCAGTAGTCCCGCTCAAGACAGGGGGCGCAGCTATGGCTACACCTTC
CDR3aa: CASSPAQDRGRSYGYTF

v_gene: TRBV3-1/TRBV3-2
j_gene: TRBJ1-4
d_gene: -
abundance: once
CDR3nt: TGTGCCAGCACCTCTTCCCCAACTGACTCCAATGAAAAACTGTTTTTT
CDR3aa: CASTSSPTDSNEKLFF

v_gene: TRBV5-1
j_gene: TRBJ2-1
d_gene: TRBD2
abundance: -
CDR3nt: TGCGCCAGCAGCGGGGGGACTAGCGGGGTATACAATGAGCAGTTCTTC
CDR3aa: CASSGGTSGVYNEQFF

v_gene: TRBV5-1
j_gene: TRBJ2-1
d_gene: TRBD2
abundance: -
CDR3nt: TGCGCCAGCAGCTTGGGATTCGGGACTAGCGGGGTGGAGCAGTTCTTC
CDR3aa: CASSLGFGTSGVEQFF

v_gene: TRBV5-1
j_gene: TRBJ2-3
d_gene: TRBD1
abundance: -
CDR3nt: TGCGCCAGCAGCTTTCCCCGGACAGGCGGTAGCACAGATACGCAGTATTTT
CDR3aa: CASSFPRTGGSTDTQYF

v_gene: TRBV7-3
j_gene: TRBJ1-1
d_gene: -
abundance: -
CDR3nt: TGTGCCAGCAGCTTAACAACAGGATCGAACACTGAAGCTTTCTTT
CDR3aa: CASSLTTGSNTEAFF

v_gene: TRBV11-2
j_gene: TRBJ1-1
d_gene: TRBD1
abundance: -
CDR3nt: TGTGCCAGCGGCGGGACAGGGATTACTGAAGCTTTCTTT
CDR3aa: CASGGTGITEAFF

v_gene: TRBV9
j_gene: TRBJ2-3
d_gene: -
abundance: few
CDR3nt: TGTGCCAGCAGCGCGAGGGGGGGTATCACAGATACGCAGTATTTT
CDR3aa: CASSARGGITDTQYF

v_gene: TRBV28
j_gene: TRBJ1-2
d_gene: -
abundance: -
CDR3nt: TGTGCCAGCAGGAATCTGGGAGGGGCTGGGTTCGGCTATGGCTACACCTTC
CDR3aa: CASRNLGGAGFGYGYTF

v_gene: TRBV19
j_gene: TRBJ2-5
d_gene: -
abundance: -
CDR3nt: TGTGCCAGTAACTACGGGGAGACCCAGTACTTC
CDR3aa: CASNYGETQYF

v_gene: TRBV28
j_gene: TRBJ2-7
d_gene: TRBD2
abundance: -
CDR3nt: TGTGCCAGCAGTGCCCCCCTAGCGGGGGCTTCCTACGAGCAGTACTTC
CDR3aa: CASSAPLAGASYEQYF

v_gene: TRBV4-1
j_gene: TRBJ1-1
d_gene: -
abundance: -
CDR3nt: TGCGCCAGCAGCCAAGACCCGGACTACACTGAAGCTTTCTTT
CDR3aa: CASSQDPDYTEAFF